The 15 T cell receptor beta chains below come from one sample, sequenced in a study of OX40 agonist ivuxolimab in advanced cancers. The method behind the library was the immunoSEQ multiplex PCR assay. In its TCRdb copy, this immuneACCESS table keeps in-frame sequences only and misses some clones. Where compared with another copy, unresolved V genes explain less than half of these, and the others have no known cause. Across this sample there are about 91,000 clones, with 70% to 90% seen only once. The ten largest clones take up about 1.9% of the sample. The sample here was CD4+ or CD8+ T cells sorted from blood, taken in a trial of the OX40 agonist ivuxolimab. These receptors were collected from an adult with an advanced solid tumor such as melanoma, head and neck, liver or kidney cancer.

The chain employs TRBV4-1 and TRBJ1-4; D is undetermined. Trimming shortened V by 3 bases and J by 6 bases, and 5 bases separated the two germline ends. The germline V gene has CDR1 MGHRA and CDR2 YSYEKL. The CDR3 is 12 amino acids. CDR3 loop: CASSHPYEKLFF. The DNA for the CDR3 is TGCGCCAGCAGCCACCCCTATGAAAAACTGTTTTTT.

This chain links TRBV5-1 with TRBJ1-2, with D tentatively TRBD1 (5 bases). V was cut by 3 bases and J by 0 bases, with 15 bases left in between. This CDR3 contains 16 residues. Germline V CDR1 and CDR2: SGHRS, YFSETQ. The CDR3 coding sequence is TGCGCCAGCAGCTCGGACGGGGGACCCGCTAACTATGGCTACACCTTC. Amino acid sequence: CASSSDGGPANYGYTF.

This chain uses TRBV29-1 with TRBJ1-1; D is possibly TRBD1 (5 bases). The CDR3 is made up of 13 amino acids. CDR1 is SQVTM, CDR2 ANQGSEA, per germline. Trimming cost V 5 bases and J 3 bases, with 13 bases left between them. CDR3 nucleotide sequence: TGCAGCGTTTCAGGGACGGAGGACACTGAAGCTTTCTTT. This gives the protein CSVSGTEDTEAFF.

The chain carries TRBV6-1 and TRBJ1-2; D is perhaps TRBD1 (6 bases). The V and J ends lost 5 bases and 4 bases respectively, with 14 bases between them. Germline loops: CDR1 MNHNS, CDR2 SASEGT. The CDR3 runs 14 residues. The CDR3 reads CASSKDTGSYGYTF. CDR3 DNA: TGTGCCAGCAGTAAAGATACAGGGTCCTATGGCTACACCTTC.

The chain joins TRBV28 to TRBJ2-7; D remains unclear. With 4 bases removed from V and 4 bases from J, the gap between germline ends came to 17 bases. The CDR3 is made up of 15 amino acids. Germline CDR1 reads MDHEN; CDR2 reads SYDVKM. The DNA of the CDR3 is TGTGCCAGCAGTTCCCCCGGTAGTGGGGTATACGAGCAGTACTTC. Its protein product is CASSSPGSGVYEQYF.

The chain combines TRBV29-1 with TRBJ2-3, with no clear D. Germline V CDR1 and CDR2: SQVTM, ANQGSEA. The V end was cut by 0 bases, the J end by 0 bases, with 16 bases between. The CDR3 loop spans 17 amino acids. CDR3 region: CSVEDMYVTSSTDTQYF. The CDR3 DNA reads TGCAGCGTTGAAGATATGTACGTCACATCTAGCACAGATACGCAGTATTTT.

In its sample, this clone was seen a few times. The V and J genes are TRBV16 and TRBJ1-5; tentative D call: TRBD1 (5 bases). Trimming shortened V by 5 bases and J by 3 bases, and 20 bases separated the two germline ends. The CDR3 consists of 17 residues. Germline lookup yields CDR1 KGHSY and CDR2 FQNENV. In DNA, the CDR3 is TGTGCCAGCAGCGCTAGTACGGGGCTTCGACTCAATCAGCCCCAGCATTTT. Protein product: CASSASTGLRLNQPQHF.

J is TRBJ2-1 and V is TRBV11-2; 16 bases map to TRBD2. V lost 4 bases and J lost 15; bases outside the gene matches: 9. Germline-derived CDR1 and CDR2 are SGHAT and FQNNGV. The CDR3 spans 15 residues. As DNA, the CDR3 is TGTGCCAGCAGCTCCCCCGGGACTAGCGGGAGGGTGCCGTTCTTC. Translation: CASSSPGTSGRVPFF.

This clone was counted between two and nine times. The chain recombines TRBV4-1 with TRBJ2-1, with 15 bases lining up with TRBD2. The CDR3 length is 17 residues. The junction had 9 bases not matched to a gene; V was cut back by 4 bases and J by 8 bases. Germline CDR1 reads MGHRA; CDR2 reads YSYEKL. The CDR3 DNA reads as TGCGCCAGCAGCCCCTGGACTAGCGGGAGGGGTGGCGATGAGCAGTTCTTC. It translates to CASSPWTSGRGGDEQFF.

V and J are TRBV29-1 and TRBJ1-2, with a weak D call TRBD1 (5 bases). The CDR3 contains 17 residues. The V end was cut by 5 bases, the J end by 4 bases, with 26 bases between. The germline V gene encodes CDR1 SQVTM and CDR2 ANQGSEA. The CDR3 sequence is CSVLKFTGTSGPYGYTF. For the CDR3, the DNA is TGCAGCGTTCTTAAGTTTACCGGGACCTCGGGGCCCTATGGCTACACCTTC.

The rearrangement uses TRBV19 and TRBJ2-1, with D perhaps TRBD2 (6 bases). The V gene lost 3 bases and the J gene lost 8 bases, with 14 bases spanning the gap. Germline lookup yields CDR1 LNHDA and CDR2 SQIVND (reference sequence). This CDR3 spans 14 amino acids. The CDR3: CASSIGGVMYEQFF. CDR3 bases: TGTGCCAGTAGTATTGGAGGGGTAATGTATGAGCAGTTCTTC.

The V and J genes are TRBV19 and TRBJ1-1; D ambiguous. The CDR3 covers 13 residues. Germline V lookup: CDR1 LNHDA, CDR2 SQIVND (reference sequence). V was trimmed by 4 bases and J by 7 bases, leaving 13 bases between them. This CDR3 is CASSKNSEGEAFF. In nucleotides, the CDR3 is TGTGCCAGTAGTAAAAACAGTGAGGGTGAAGCTTTCTTT.

The chain employs TRBV7-9 and TRBJ1-2; D is possibly TRBD1 (5 bases). The CDR3 runs to 12 residues. The germline V gene encodes CDR1 SEHNR and CDR2 FQNEAQ (reference sequence). Trimming stripped 5 bases from V and 14 bases from J, with 18 bases between. The CDR3 region has the DNA TGTGCCAGCAGCCTCGTGGACACGGCTAGAACCTTC. It encodes CASSLVDTARTF.

V gene TRBV7-9 combines with J gene TRBJ2-7, with 10 bases lining up with TRBD1. Per the germline V gene, CDR1 is SEHNR and CDR2 is FQNEAQ (reference sequence). This CDR3 spans 14 amino acids. V shed 5 bases and J 4 bases; nucleotides not matched to a gene: 5. The CDR3 reads CASSHPGQGYEQYF. The CDR3 nucleotides are TGTGCCAGCAGCCACCCGGGACAGGGGTACGAGCAGTACTTC.

This clone appeared a single time. The V and J genes are TRBV14 and TRBJ2-7; the D gene is possibly TRBD1 (6 bases). From germline, CDR1 is SGHDN and CDR2 FVKESK. This CDR3 contains 13 residues. V dropped 0 bases and J dropped 12 bases, with 15 bases sitting between them. Here the CDR3 reads CASSQDSSTGLYF. The CDR3 DNA sequence: TGTGCCAGCAGCCAAGATAGCAGCACAGGGTTGTACTTC.